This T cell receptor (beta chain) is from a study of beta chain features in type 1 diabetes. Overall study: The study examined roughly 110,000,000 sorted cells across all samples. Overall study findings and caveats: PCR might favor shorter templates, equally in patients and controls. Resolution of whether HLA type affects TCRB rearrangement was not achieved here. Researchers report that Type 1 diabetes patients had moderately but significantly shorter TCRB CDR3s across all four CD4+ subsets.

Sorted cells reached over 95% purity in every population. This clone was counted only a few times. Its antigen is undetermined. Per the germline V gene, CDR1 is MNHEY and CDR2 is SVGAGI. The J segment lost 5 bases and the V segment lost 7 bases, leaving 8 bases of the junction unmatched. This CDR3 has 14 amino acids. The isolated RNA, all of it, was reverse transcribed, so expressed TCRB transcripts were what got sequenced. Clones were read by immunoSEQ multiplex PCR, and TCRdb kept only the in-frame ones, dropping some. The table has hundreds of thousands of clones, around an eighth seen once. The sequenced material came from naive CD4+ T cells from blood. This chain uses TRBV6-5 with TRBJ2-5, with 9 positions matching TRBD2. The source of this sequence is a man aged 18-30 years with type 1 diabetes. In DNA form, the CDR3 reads TGTGCCAGCATCGCGGGGGGGCCAGGGGAGACCCAGTACTTC. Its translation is CASIAGGPGETQYF.